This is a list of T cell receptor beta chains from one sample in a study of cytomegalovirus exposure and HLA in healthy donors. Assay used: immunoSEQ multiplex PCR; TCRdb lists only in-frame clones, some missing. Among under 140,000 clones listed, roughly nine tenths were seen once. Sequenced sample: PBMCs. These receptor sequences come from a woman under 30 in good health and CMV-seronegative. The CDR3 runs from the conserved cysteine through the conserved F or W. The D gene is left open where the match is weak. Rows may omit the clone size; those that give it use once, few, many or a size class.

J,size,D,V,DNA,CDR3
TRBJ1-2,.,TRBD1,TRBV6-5,TGTGCCAGCAGTGACAGGGGGAACTATGGCTACACCTTC,CASSDRGNYGYTF
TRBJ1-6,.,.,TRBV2,TGTGCCAGTACCCGACAGCTTAATTCACCCCTCCACTTT,CASTRQLNSPLHF
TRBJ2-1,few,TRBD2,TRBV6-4,TGTGCCAGCAGTGTGGGGACTAGCGGTTCTAATGAGCAGTTCTTC,CASSVGTSGSNEQFF
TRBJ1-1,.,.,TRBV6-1,TGTGCCAGCAGCTTGAATTTCAGGAACACTGAAGCTTTCTTT,CASSLNFRNTEAFF
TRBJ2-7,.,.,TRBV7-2,TGTGCCAGCAGCCCCAGCTCCTACGAGCAGTACTTC,CASSPSSYEQYF
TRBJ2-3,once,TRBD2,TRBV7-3,TGTGCCAGCAGCTTAAGCGGGGGGGCCGCAGATACGCAGTATTTT,CASSLSGGAADTQYF
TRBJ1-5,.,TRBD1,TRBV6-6,TGTGCCAGCAGAAAGACAGGGAATCAGCCCCAGCATTTT,CASRKTGNQPQHF
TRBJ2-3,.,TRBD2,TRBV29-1,TGCAGCGTCACCGGGACTACTAAAGATACGCAGTATTTT,CSVTGTTKDTQYF
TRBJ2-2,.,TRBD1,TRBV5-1,TGCGCCAGCAGCTTTAGGGGGCCTGGCACCGGGGAGCTGTTTTTT,CASSFRGPGTGELFF
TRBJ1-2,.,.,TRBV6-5,TGTGCCAGCAGTTACTCAGGGGGGGGCGGAGGCTATGGCTACACCTTC,CASSYSGGGGGYGYTF
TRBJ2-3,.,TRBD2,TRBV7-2,TGTGCCAGCAGCTTAAACGGGCTAGCGGGTTGGGCAGATACGCAGTATTTT,CASSLNGLAGWADTQYF
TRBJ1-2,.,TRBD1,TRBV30,TGTGCCTGGAGTCCTACAACCGGGACAGGATTCCGGAGCTACACCTTC,CAWSPTTGTGFRSYTF
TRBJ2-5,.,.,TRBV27,TGTGCCAGCAGTTTATCTTGGCATGAAGAGACCCAGTACTTC,CASSLSWHEETQYF
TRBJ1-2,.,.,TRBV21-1,TGTGCCAGCACCCCTTTTGGGGGCTCCTATGGCTACACCTTC,CASTPFGGSYGYTF
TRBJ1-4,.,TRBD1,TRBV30,TGTGCCTGGAGTCCCCCCGGGACAGGGGGCGAAAAACTGTTTTTT,CAWSPPGTGGEKLFF
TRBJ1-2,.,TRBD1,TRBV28,TGTGCCAGCAGTTCCACCCCAGGGGGCGCTCGGTATGGCTACACCTTC,CASSSTPGGARYGYTF
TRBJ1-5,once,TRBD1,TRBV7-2,TGTGCCAGCAGCTTAGGGGACAGTTTTTTCCAGCATTTT,CASSLGDSFFQHF
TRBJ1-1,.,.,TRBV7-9,TGTGCCAGCAGCCTCCTAGTGCACACTGAAGCTTTCTTT,CASSLLVHTEAFF
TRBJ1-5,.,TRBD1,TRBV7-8,TGTGCCAGCAGCTTTACAGGGGCGGCTCGACCCCAGCATTTT,CASSFTGAARPQHF
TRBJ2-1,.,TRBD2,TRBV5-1,TGCGCCAGCAGCTTGGGGACTAGCGGGAGGGGGGCCAATGAGCAGTTCTTC,CASSLGTSGRGANEQFF
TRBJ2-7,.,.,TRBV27,TGTGCCAGCAGTCCGGCGGGGATCTACGAGCAGTACTTC,CASSPAGIYEQYF
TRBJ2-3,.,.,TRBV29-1,TGCAGCACATACAGGGAAAGGCGCACAGATACGCAGTATTTT,CSTYRERRTDTQYF
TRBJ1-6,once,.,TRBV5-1,TGCGCCAGCAGCTCGCACCCCGACCCTGGAGATTCACCCCTCCACTTT,CASSSHPDPGDSPLHF
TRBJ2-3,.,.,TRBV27,TGTGCCAGCAGTCCGGACACTAGCACAGATACGCAGTATTTT,CASSPDTSTDTQYF
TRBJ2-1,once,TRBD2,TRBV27,TGTGCCAGCAGTTTATACCCCACAGCGGGAGGGCAAAATGAGCAGTTCTTC,CASSLYPTAGGQNEQFF
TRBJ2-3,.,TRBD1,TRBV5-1,TGCGCCAGCAGCACCGGACAGGGGGGGAGCACAGATACGCAGTATTTT,CASSTGQGGSTDTQYF
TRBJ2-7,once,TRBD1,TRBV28,TGTGCCAGCAGTTTGACAGGGATGGAGCAGTACTTC,CASSLTGMEQYF
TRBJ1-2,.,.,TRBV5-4,TGTGCCAGCAGCCAACCCCAGGAGGGCTATGGCTACACCTTC,CASSQPQEGYGYTF
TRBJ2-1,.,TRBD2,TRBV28,TGTGCCAGCAGTCCCGTTAGCGGGAGGGGGTTGAATGAGCAGTTCTTC,CASSPVSGRGLNEQFF